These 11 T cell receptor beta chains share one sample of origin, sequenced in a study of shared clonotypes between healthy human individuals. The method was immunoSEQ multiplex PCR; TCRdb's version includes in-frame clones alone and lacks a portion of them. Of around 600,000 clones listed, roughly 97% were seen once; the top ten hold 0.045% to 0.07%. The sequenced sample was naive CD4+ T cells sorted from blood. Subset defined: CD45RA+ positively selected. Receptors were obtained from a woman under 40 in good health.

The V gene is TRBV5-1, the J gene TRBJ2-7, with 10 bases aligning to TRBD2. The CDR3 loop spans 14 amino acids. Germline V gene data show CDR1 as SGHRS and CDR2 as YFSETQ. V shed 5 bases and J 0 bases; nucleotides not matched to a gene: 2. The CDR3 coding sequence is TGCGCCAGCAGGGGGACTAGCGACTCCTACGAGCAGTACTTC. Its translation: CASRGTSDSYEQYF.

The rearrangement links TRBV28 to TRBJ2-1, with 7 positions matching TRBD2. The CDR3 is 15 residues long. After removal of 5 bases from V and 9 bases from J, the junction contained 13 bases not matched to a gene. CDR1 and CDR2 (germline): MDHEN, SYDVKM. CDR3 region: CASSAPDRGRGEQFF. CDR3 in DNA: TGTGCCAGCAGTGCCCCAGACCGCGGGAGAGGTGAGCAGTTCTTC.

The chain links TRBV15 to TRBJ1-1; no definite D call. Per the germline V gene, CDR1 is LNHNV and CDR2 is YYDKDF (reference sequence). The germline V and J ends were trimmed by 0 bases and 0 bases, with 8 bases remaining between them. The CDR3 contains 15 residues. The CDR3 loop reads CATSRDSSLNTEAFF. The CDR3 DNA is TGTGCCACCAGCAGAGATTCTTCACTGAACACTGAAGCTTTCTTT.

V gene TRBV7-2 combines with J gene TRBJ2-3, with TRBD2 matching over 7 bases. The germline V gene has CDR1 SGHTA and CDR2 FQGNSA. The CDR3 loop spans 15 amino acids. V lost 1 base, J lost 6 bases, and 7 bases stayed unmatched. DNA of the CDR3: TGTGCCAGCAGCTTAGTAGGGTCGGGAGGCGATACGCAGTATTTT. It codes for CASSLVGSGGDTQYF.

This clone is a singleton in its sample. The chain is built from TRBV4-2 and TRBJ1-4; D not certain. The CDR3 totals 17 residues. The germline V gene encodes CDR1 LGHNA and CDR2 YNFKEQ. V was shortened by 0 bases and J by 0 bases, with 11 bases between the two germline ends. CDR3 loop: CASSQDPGSATNEKLFF. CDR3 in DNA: TGTGCCAGCAGCCAAGATCCGGGGAGCGCAACTAATGAAAAACTGTTTTTT.

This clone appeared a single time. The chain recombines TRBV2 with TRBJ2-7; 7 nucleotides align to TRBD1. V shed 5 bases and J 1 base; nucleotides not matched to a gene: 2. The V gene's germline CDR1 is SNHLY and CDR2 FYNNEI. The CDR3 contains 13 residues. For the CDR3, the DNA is TGTGCCAGCAGTCCGGGACAGTCCTACGAGCAGTACTTC. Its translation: CASSPGQSYEQYF.

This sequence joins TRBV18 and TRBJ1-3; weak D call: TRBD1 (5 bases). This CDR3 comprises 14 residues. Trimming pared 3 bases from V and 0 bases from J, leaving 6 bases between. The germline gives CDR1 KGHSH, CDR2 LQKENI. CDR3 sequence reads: CASSPDSSGNTIYF. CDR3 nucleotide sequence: TGTGCCAGCTCACCCGACAGCTCTGGAAACACCATATATTTT.

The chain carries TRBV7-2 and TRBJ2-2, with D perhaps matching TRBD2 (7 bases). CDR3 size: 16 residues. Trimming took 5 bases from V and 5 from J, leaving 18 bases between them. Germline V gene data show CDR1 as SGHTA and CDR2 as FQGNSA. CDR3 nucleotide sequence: TGTGCCAGCAGCGTGGGAGGGGGGCGATGGACCGGGGAGCTGTTTTTT. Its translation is CASSVGGGRWTGELFF.

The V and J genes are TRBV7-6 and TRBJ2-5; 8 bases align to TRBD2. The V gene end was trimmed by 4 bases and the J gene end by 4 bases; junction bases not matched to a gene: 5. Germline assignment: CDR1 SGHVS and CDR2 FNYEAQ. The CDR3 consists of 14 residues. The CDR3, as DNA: TGTGCCAGCAGCTCCTCAGCGGGAGTAGAGACCCAGTACTTC. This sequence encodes CASSSSAGVETQYF.

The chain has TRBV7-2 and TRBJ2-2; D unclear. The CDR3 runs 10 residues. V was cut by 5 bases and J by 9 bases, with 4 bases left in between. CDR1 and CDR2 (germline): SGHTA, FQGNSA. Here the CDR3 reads CASSPRELFF. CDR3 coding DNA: TGTGCCAGCAGCCCCAGGGAGCTGTTTTTT.

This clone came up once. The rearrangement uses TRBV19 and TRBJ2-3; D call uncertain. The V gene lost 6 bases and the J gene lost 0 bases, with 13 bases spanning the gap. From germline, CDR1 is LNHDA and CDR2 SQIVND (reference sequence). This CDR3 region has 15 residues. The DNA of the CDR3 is TGTGCCAGTAGCCCGAGGAGTGCTAGCACAGATACGCAGTATTTT. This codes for CASSPRSASTDTQYF.